This T cell receptor (beta chain) is drawn from a study of sequential checkpoint blockade in melanoma. Study-wide context: Patients were randomized 1:1 to nivolumab-then-ipilimumab or ipilimumab-then-nivolumab first-line. Each arm's sequence ended with maintenance nivolumab.

CDR1 is SGHRS and CDR2 is YFSETQ in the germline V gene. Unmatched junction bases numbered 5, after V lost 3 bases and J lost 3 bases. The CDR3 length is 15 residues. Repertoires were generated with immunoSEQ multiplex PCR, while TCRdb's copy carries only in-frame clones and drops some. The data show tens of thousands of clones, over 30% seen once. Treatment of the sample: randomized to nivolumab then ipilimumab (arm A) or the reverse (arm B). Specimen: tumor tissue (inferred from file names), collected from a patient given nivolumab and ipilimumab in sequence. The TCR was taken from a human donor with melanoma. The chain uses TRBV5-1 and TRBJ1-2, with 10 bases identical to TRBD1. The CDR3 coding sequence is TGCGCCAGCAGCTACCAGACAGGGGGCGACTATGGCTACACCTTC. This gives the protein CASSYQTGGDYGYTF.